Listed below are T cell receptor beta chains from one sample, sequenced in a study of a mutant IDH1 vaccine in newly diagnosed glioma. No cognate antigen is known for these TCRs. Using immunoSEQ multiplex PCR, the repertoire was profiled, and TCRdb retains in-frame clones only, with some absent. The sample contains some 57,000 clones, less than 85% of which appear only once. The source was PBMCs, collected from a glioma patient whose treatment included an IDH1 peptide vaccine. These receptors all stem from a woman aged 40-49 years with glioma. Some clones in this sample may be carry-over from other donors' samples. The CDR3 runs from the conserved cysteine through the conserved F or W. D genes are given only for firm matches. Size tells how often a clone was seen (once, few, many) or the class of an expanded clone, and some rows leave it out.

len: 15; abundance: NA; d_gene: TRBD1; v_gene: TRBV10-3; j_gene: TRBJ2-2; CDR3aa: CASSGTGLSAGELFF; CDR3nt: TGTGCCAGCTCCGGGACAGGGTTGTCCGCCGGGGAGCTGTTTTTT
len: 15; abundance: NA; d_gene: NA; v_gene: TRBV18; j_gene: TRBJ1-4; CDR3aa: CASSRTVLFSEKLFF; CDR3nt: TGTGCCAGCTCACGAACGGTCCTGTTTAGTGAAAAACTGTTTTTT
len: 17; abundance: NA; d_gene: NA; v_gene: TRBV4-1; j_gene: TRBJ2-2; CDR3aa: CASSQGARLRGTGELFF; CDR3nt: TGCGCCAGCAGCCAAGGCGCTAGGTTGCGGGGCACCGGGGAGCTGTTTTTT
len: 13; abundance: NA; d_gene: NA; v_gene: TRBV7-2; j_gene: TRBJ1-1; CDR3aa: CASSLGVGTEAFF; CDR3nt: TGTGCCAGCAGCTTAGGGGTGGGCACTGAAGCTTTCTTT
len: 14; abundance: NA; d_gene: NA; v_gene: TRBV5-1; j_gene: TRBJ2-7; CDR3aa: CASSLRQETYEQYF; CDR3nt: TGCGCCAGCAGCCTACGACAGGAAACCTACGAGCAGTACTTC
len: 15; abundance: NA; d_gene: TRBD1; v_gene: TRBV2; j_gene: TRBJ1-2; CDR3aa: CASSGPGQENYGYTF; CDR3nt: TGTGCCAGCAGTGGTCCGGGACAGGAGAACTATGGCTACACCTTC
len: 16; abundance: NA; d_gene: TRBD2; v_gene: TRBV6-6; j_gene: TRBJ2-3; CDR3aa: CASSYSLAGGGDTQYF; CDR3nt: TGTGCCAGCAGTTACTCACTAGCGGGGGGCGGGGATACGCAGTATTTT
len: 13; abundance: NA; d_gene: NA; v_gene: TRBV6-5; j_gene: TRBJ1-1; CDR3aa: CASSHPRNTEAFF; CDR3nt: TGTGCCAGCAGTCACCCACGGAACACTGAAGCTTTCTTT
len: 15; abundance: NA; d_gene: NA; v_gene: TRBV7-2; j_gene: TRBJ2-3; CDR3aa: CASRFTGTRTDTQYF; CDR3nt: TGTGCCAGTCGGTTTACAGGGACTCGCACAGATACGCAGTATTTT
len: 13; abundance: NA; d_gene: TRBD1; v_gene: TRBV6-1; j_gene: TRBJ1-5; CDR3aa: CASMTGVNQPQHF; CDR3nt: TGTGCCAGCATGACAGGGGTAAATCAGCCCCAGCATTTT
len: 13; abundance: NA; d_gene: NA; v_gene: TRBV30; j_gene: TRBJ2-7; CDR3aa: CAWSVLTDYEQYF; CDR3nt: TGTGCCTGGAGTGTACTAACGGATTACGAGCAGTACTTC
len: 12; abundance: NA; d_gene: NA; v_gene: TRBV25-1; j_gene: TRBJ2-1; CDR3aa: CASSNTYNEQFF; CDR3nt: TGTGCCAGCAGTAACACCTACAATGAGCAGTTCTTC
len: 11; abundance: NA; d_gene: NA; v_gene: TRBV7-2; j_gene: TRBJ2-7; CDR3aa: CASSSTYEQYF; CDR3nt: TGTGCCAGCAGCTCCACCTACGAGCAGTACTTC
len: 16; abundance: NA; d_gene: NA; v_gene: TRBV5-1; j_gene: TRBJ1-5; CDR3aa: CASSFGAGDSNQPQHF; CDR3nt: TGCGCCAGCAGCTTTGGTGCTGGGGATAGCAATCAGCCCCAGCATTTT
len: 11; abundance: NA; d_gene: NA; v_gene: TRBV18; j_gene: TRBJ2-3; CDR3aa: CASSPGDTQYF; CDR3nt: TGTGCCAGCTCACCGGGGGATACGCAGTATTTT
len: 15; abundance: NA; d_gene: TRBD1; v_gene: TRBV18; j_gene: TRBJ1-5; CDR3aa: CASSTGQKFNQPQHF; CDR3nt: TGTGCCAGCTCAACGGGACAGAAATTTAATCAGCCCCAGCATTTT
len: 14; abundance: NA; d_gene: NA; v_gene: TRBV7-8; j_gene: TRBJ1-2; CDR3aa: CASSLDGGLYGYTF; CDR3nt: TGTGCCAGCAGCTTAGATGGGGGCCTCTATGGCTACACCTTC
len: 15; abundance: few; d_gene: TRBD1; v_gene: TRBV6-5; j_gene: TRBJ1-2; CDR3aa: CATRTRDRANYGYTF; CDR3nt: TGTGCCACCAGGACGAGGGACAGGGCTAACTATGGCTACACCTTC
len: 16; abundance: NA; d_gene: NA; v_gene: TRBV7-9; j_gene: TRBJ1-5; CDR3aa: CASSTNRDASNQPQHF; CDR3nt: TGTGCCAGCAGCACAAACAGGGACGCAAGCAATCAGCCCCAGCATTTT
len: 15; abundance: NA; d_gene: TRBD1; v_gene: TRBV7-2; j_gene: TRBJ2-3; CDR3aa: CASSSQTAGGTGIHF; CDR3nt: TGTGCCAGCAGCTCCCAGACCGCGGGCGGGACAGGGATTCATTTT
len: 14; abundance: NA; d_gene: TRBD1; v_gene: TRBV28; j_gene: TRBJ1-2; CDR3aa: CASTISGQNYGYTF; CDR3nt: TGTGCCAGCACTATATCGGGACAGAACTATGGCTACACCTTC
len: 15; abundance: NA; d_gene: NA; v_gene: TRBV7-6; j_gene: TRBJ1-4; CDR3aa: CASSDIRTVNEKLFF; CDR3nt: TGTGCCAGCAGCGATATTCGGACAGTTAATGAAAAACTGTTTTTT
len: 14; abundance: few; d_gene: NA; v_gene: TRBV5-1; j_gene: TRBJ1-2; CDR3aa: CASSFDGTPYGYTF; CDR3nt: TGCGCCAGCAGCTTCGACGGGACACCCTATGGCTACACCTTC
len: 15; abundance: NA; d_gene: NA; v_gene: TRBV7-2; j_gene: TRBJ2-7; CDR3aa: CASSLGPSASYEQYF; CDR3nt: TGTGCCAGCAGCTTAGGTCCTTCTGCAAGCTACGAGCAGTACTTC
len: 13; abundance: NA; d_gene: NA; v_gene: TRBV27; j_gene: TRBJ1-2; CDR3aa: CASSRAVNYGYTF; CDR3nt: TGTGCCAGCAGTCGGGCGGTTAACTATGGCTACACCTTC
len: 12; abundance: NA; d_gene: NA; v_gene: TRBV5-1; j_gene: TRBJ2-2; CDR3aa: CASSFNTGELFF; CDR3nt: TGCGCCAGCAGCTTTAACACCGGGGAGCTGTTTTTT
len: 16; abundance: NA; d_gene: TRBD1; v_gene: TRBV27; j_gene: TRBJ2-5; CDR3aa: CASRQDGTGGRETQYF; CDR3nt: TGTGCCAGCAGACAAGACGGGACAGGGGGCCGAGAGACCCAGTACTTC
len: 14; abundance: once; d_gene: NA; v_gene: TRBV18; j_gene: TRBJ1-3; CDR3aa: CASSPPSTGNTIYF; CDR3nt: TGTGCCAGCTCACCGCCGTCCACTGGAAACACCATATATTTT
len: 12; abundance: once; d_gene: NA; v_gene: TRBV5-4; j_gene: TRBJ2-5; CDR3aa: CASSRRGETQYF; CDR3nt: TGTGCCAGCAGCCGCCGGGGGGAGACCCAGTACTTC